A single sample is the source of the 20 T cell receptor beta chains below, sequenced in a study of T-cell memory formation after mild COVID-19. Each CDR3 protein gets one entry after TCRdb re-called the 5' RACE reads with MiXCR. This table holds under 400,000 distinct CDR3 sequences, under 30% found once. The sample was PBMCs or a T cell subset sorted from them (not recorded which). These receptors were collected from an adult woman who had mild COVID-19 (a few samples of this study predate the infection). Cell type and time point are not known.

This rearrangement joins TRBV24-1 to TRBJ2-3, with 11 bases identical to TRBD2. V lost 7 bases and J lost 2; bases outside the gene matches: 16. CDR1 and CDR2 from the germline V gene are KGHDR and SFDVKD. This CDR3 region has 19 residues. This CDR3 is CATSHLAGGEGDLTDTQYF. The CDR3 DNA reads as TGTGCCACCAGCCACCTAGCGGGGGGTGAGGGGGACCTCACAGATACGCAGTATTTT.

CDR3 coding DNA: TGTGCCAGCAGCTTAGTGGTTACTGAAGCTTTCTTT. Its translation: CASSLVVTEAFF. The rearrangement links TRBV7-8 to TRBJ1-1; D uncertain. The germline V and J ends were trimmed by 1 base and 5 bases, with 5 bases remaining between them. Germline CDR1 SGHVS, CDR2 FQNEAQ. CDR3 length: 12 amino acids.

This clonotype was observed once. J is TRBJ2-3 and V is TRBV28; D might be TRBD1 or TRBD2, each matching 7 bases. Trimming took 3 bases from V and 4 from J, leaving 20 bases between them. This CDR3 has 17 amino acids. Looked up from germline, CDR1 is MDHEN and CDR2 is SYDVKM. CDR3 region: CASSFRSRGGRSDTQYF. The CDR3 DNA reads as TGTGCCAGCAGTTTCCGAAGCAGGGGGGGACGGTCAGATACGCAGTATTTT.

This clonotype was picked up a small number of times. The J gene is TRBJ2-5, the V gene TRBV4-3, with TRBD2 identical over 7 bases. Germline V gene lookup returns CDR1 LGHNA and CDR2 YSLEER. CDR3 length: 14 residues. Trimming at V came to 3 bases and at J to 5 bases, leaving 6 bases not matched to a gene. The CDR3 nucleotides read TGCGCCAGCAGCCAGAGAGGCGGGAGCGAGACCCAGTACTTC. This encodes CASSQRGGSETQYF.

The chain has TRBV5-1 and TRBJ1-1, with TRBD1 matching over 11 bases. The CDR3 runs 14 residues. The V gene's germline CDR1 is SGHRS and CDR2 YFSETQ. Losses at the gene ends were 4 bases for V and 5 bases for J; bases not matched to a gene: 4. The CDR3 here is CASSVGQGETEAFF. In nucleotides, the CDR3 is TGCGCCAGCAGCGTGGGACAGGGGGAAACTGAAGCTTTCTTT.

This clonotype was recorded a few times. V gene TRBV21-1 combines with J gene TRBJ2-2; the table's TRBD1 call for D was not verified on the DNA. TRBV21-1 is assigned pseudogene status. The CDR3 runs to 16 residues. The CDR3: CASSKEQGAGAGELFF. DNA for the CDR3: TGTGCCAGCAGCAAAGAGCAAGGGGCTGGGGCCGGGGAGCTGTTTTTT.

This clonotype was counted only a few times. This chain links TRBV27 with TRBJ2-1; 10 nucleotides line up with TRBD2. The CDR3 contains 16 residues. The V gene end was trimmed by 6 bases and the J gene end by 1 base; junction bases not matched to a gene: 6. Per germline, CDR1 MNHEY and CDR2 SMNVEV (reference sequence). CDR3 sequence (DNA): TGTGCCAGCAGCCGACCGGGACTAGCGTCCTACAATGAGCAGTTCTTC. Translating it yields CASSRPGLASYNEQFF.

This chain uses TRBV6-5 with TRBJ1-2; D is perhaps TRBD1 (5 bases). The CDR3 length is 14 residues. Germline-derived CDR1 and CDR2 are MNHEY and SVGAGI. V lost 6 bases to trimming and J lost 4 bases, with 15 bases between them. CDR3 coding DNA: TGTGCCAGCAGAAAACAGGATCTGATCTATGGCTACACCTTC. Its protein product is CASRKQDLIYGYTF.

This chain uses TRBV7-2 with TRBJ1-2; possible D gene TRBD1, 6 bases. This CDR3 region has 13 residues. Per germline, CDR1 SGHTA and CDR2 FQGNSA. V was shortened by 5 bases and J by 8 bases, with 15 bases between the two germline ends. CDR3 DNA: TGTGCCAGCAGCCCGGACAGCCCGGGGGGCTACACCTTC. Translating gives CASSPDSPGGYTF.

The chain uses TRBV3-1 and TRBJ2-2; D may match TRBD1 or TRBD2 (5 bases each). Germline CDR1 LGHDT, CDR2 YNNKEL (reference sequence). The germline V and J ends were trimmed by 4 bases and 5 bases, with 17 bases remaining between them. The CDR3 sequence is 16 residues long. The DNA for the CDR3 is TGTGCCAGCAGCCCAGGCGTGGGGCGCGGGACCGGGGAGCTGTTTTTT. Protein: CASSPGVGRGTGELFF.

This clonotype turned up a few times. The gene calls are TRBV2 and TRBJ2-6, with 7 bases aligning to TRBD1. Germline CDR1 reads SNHLY; CDR2 reads FYNNEI. The V gene end was trimmed by 5 bases and the J gene end by 0 bases; junction bases not matched to a gene: 7. The CDR3 totals 17 residues. CDR3 nucleotide sequence: TGTGCCAGCAGTTCGGCGGACAGGAACTCTGGGGCCAACGTCCTGACTTTC. Its translation is CASSSADRNSGANVLTF. Looking up the rest from reference TRBV2 and TRBJ2-6 gives the full variable domain: EPEVTQTPSHQVTQMGQEVILRCVPISNHLYFYWYRQILGQKVEFLVSFYNNEISEKSEIFDDQFSVERPDGSNFTLKIRSTKLEDSAMYFCASSSADRNSGANVLTFGAGSRLTVL.

This clonotype was observed a handful of times. This rearrangement joins TRBV9 to TRBJ2-7; the match to TRBD2 covers 8 bases. The CDR3 contains 15 residues. Per germline, CDR1 SGDLS and CDR2 YYNGEE. J was trimmed by 3 bases and V by 0 bases; bases with no gene match: 5. The CDR3 DNA sequence: TGTGCCAGCAGCGTAGCTTCTAGCGGGTACTACGAGCAGTACTTC. It encodes CASSVASSGYYEQYF.

This chain uses TRBV4-1 with TRBJ1-2; D remains unclear. CDR1 and CDR2 from the germline V gene are MGHRA and YSYEKL. V lost 0 bases, J lost 1 base, and 6 bases lay in between. The CDR3 length is 14 residues. This CDR3 reads CASSQDPNNYGYTF. The CDR3 DNA follows: TGCGCCAGCAGCCAAGATCCAAATAACTATGGCTACACCTTC.

The chain combines TRBV27 with TRBJ2-7, with a tentative D call TRBD2 (7 bases). Germline loops: CDR1 MNHEY, CDR2 SMNVEV (reference sequence). Trimming left V 6 bases short and J 4 bases short, with 16 bases between. The CDR3 loop spans 14 amino acids. The CDR3 DNA follows: TGTGCCAGCAGCTGGGTGGGGGGGCCTTACGAGCAGTACTTC. This translates into CASSWVGGPYEQYF.

This clonotype was counted between two and nine times. This chain connects TRBV24-1 to TRBJ2-1; TRBD1 agrees at 10 bases. Looked up from germline, CDR1 is KGHDR and CDR2 is SFDVKD. J lost 13 bases, V lost 5 bases, and 7 bases had no gene match. CDR3 size: 13 residues. CDR3 loop: CATSVERQGAQFF. CDR3 DNA sequence: TGTGCCACCAGTGTCGAAAGACAGGGGGCCCAGTTCTTC.

The chain links TRBV28 to TRBJ2-5; D possibly corresponds to TRBD2 (5 bases). CDR1 is MDHEN, CDR2 SYDVKM, per germline. Deletions cut 6 bases from V and 5 bases from J, with 22 bases between. The CDR3 totals 16 residues. The CDR3 loop is CASSSAGEAPGETQYF. The CDR3 DNA follows: TGTGCCAGCAGCTCCGCGGGTGAGGCGCCCGGGGAGACCCAGTACTTC.

The rearrangement joins TRBV6-2 or TRBV6-3 to TRBJ1-2; 11 nucleotides line up with TRBD1. This CDR3 comprises 14 residues. Germline values: CDR1 MNHEY, CDR2 SVGEGT. Trimming removed 5 bases from V and 5 bases from J; junction bases left unmatched: 4. CDR3 sequence reads: CASSHGQGAYGYTF. The CDR3 DNA follows: TGTGCCAGCAGTCACGGACAGGGGGCTTATGGCTACACCTTC.

The chain uses TRBV6-5 and TRBJ2-5; 13 nucleotides match TRBD2. V dropped 5 bases and J dropped 2; count of bases not matched to a gene: 5. The CDR3 is made up of 16 amino acids. In germline, CDR1 is MNHEY, CDR2 SVGAGI. CDR3 protein: CASSSKGLAGQETQYF. As DNA, the CDR3 is TGTGCCAGCAGTAGTAAGGGACTAGCGGGACAAGAGACCCAGTACTTC.

This chain links TRBV12-3 or TRBV12-4 with TRBJ1-3; tentatively, D is TRBD1 (5 bases). The CDR3 sequence is 15 residues long. V was trimmed by 6 bases and J by 0 bases, leaving 12 bases between them. CDR3 DNA sequence: TGTGCCAGCAGAAAAAGACAGAGCTCTGGAAACACCATATATTTT. Its translation is CASRKRQSSGNTIYF.

The sample holds a few counts of this clonotype. The chain couples TRBV9 to TRBJ2-3; D not resolved. V gave up 4 bases and J gave up 1 base, with 13 bases separating them. CDR3 length equals 15 residues. Germline CDR1 is SGDLS and CDR2 is YYNGEE. CDR3 loop: CASSPNPRGTDTQYF. The DNA for the CDR3 is TGTGCCAGCAGCCCGAATCCGCGAGGCACAGATACGCAGTATTTT.